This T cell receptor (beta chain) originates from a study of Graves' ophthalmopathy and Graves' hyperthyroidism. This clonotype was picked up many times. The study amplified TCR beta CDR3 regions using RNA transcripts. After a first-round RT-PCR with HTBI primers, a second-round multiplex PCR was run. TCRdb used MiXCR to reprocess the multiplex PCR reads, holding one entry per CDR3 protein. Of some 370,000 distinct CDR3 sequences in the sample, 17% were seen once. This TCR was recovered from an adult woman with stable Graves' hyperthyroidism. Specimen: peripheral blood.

The DNA of the CDR3 is TGTGCCAGCAGTGCCTGGGACACTGAAGCTTTCTTT. It yields the protein CASSAWDTEAFF. The chain has TRBV12-3 or TRBV12-4 and TRBJ1-1; D ambiguous. Trimming pared 5 bases from V and 3 bases from J, leaving 7 bases between. This CDR3 spans 12 amino acids.